This T cell receptor (beta chain) came from a study of monozygotic twins with inflammatory bowel disease. Incorporation of UMIs carrying a 6-nucleotide sample barcode was performed by template switching. TCRdb reworked the 5' RACE reads into one entry per CDR3 protein, no DNA. Its table records approximately 400,000 distinct CDR3 sequences. Every single donor had a 2.5 ml blood sample drawn. The V gene's germline CDR1 is MNHNS and CDR2 SASEGT. The CDR3 is 14 amino acids. Sequenced: blood. This receptor was obtained from a human donor with ulcerative colitis or Crohn's disease, or a healthy co-twin of an affected twin (not recorded which). V gene TRBV6-1 combines with J gene TRBJ2-2; TCRdb's D call of TRBD1 is untestable without DNA. CDR3 amino acids: CASTRTGNAGELFF.